This note documents a single TCR beta chain sequence. Its specificity is unknown. The data originate from a study of CD8+ T cells in alopecia areata. The study, taken as a whole, reports: Normal scalp showed lower clonality than lesional scalp, especially alopecia totalis/universalis. TCRs were shared less clearly across patients than in mice, possibly for HLA-related reasons.

CDR1 and CDR2 from the germline V gene are GTSNPN and SVGIG (reference sequence). V lost 4 bases and J 9 bases, leaving 13 bases between the germline ends. This CDR3 has 12 amino acids. Following extraction, RNA underwent reverse transcription to cDNA, which served as the sequencing template. Produced via immunoSEQ multiplex PCR; TCRdb's table is partial and in-frame only. Of tens of thousands of clones detected, 45% to 60% appear once; the ten largest clones hold approximately 5.7%. The clonotype was recovered from a human donor with alopecia areata. What was sequenced was NKG2D-high CD8+ T cells sorted from blood. The chain combines TRBV30 with TRBJ2-1; D is unclear. The CDR3 nucleotides read TGTGCCTGGACCACCCCACTGGGTGAGCAGTTCTTC. Amino acids: CAWTTPLGEQFF.